Each of the 10 T cell receptor beta chains below was sequenced from the same sample in a study of T cell changes during pregnancy in multiple sclerosis. The method was immunoSEQ multiplex PCR; TCRdb's version includes in-frame clones alone and lacks a portion of them. The sample lists around 50,000 clones; around 93% were seen once. The sample was CD8+ T cells from peripheral blood mononuclear cells, taken in the first trimester of pregnancy. The receptors come from a female donor with multiple sclerosis, enrolled in a pregnancy study.

This chain joins TRBV18 and TRBJ1-1; D is possibly TRBD1 (6 bases). CDR1 KGHSH and CDR2 LQKENI come from the germline V gene. The CDR3 is 16 residues long. Trimming took 1 base from V and 0 from J, leaving 12 bases between them. The CDR3 loop reads CASSPHDRTLNTEAFF. CDR3 nucleotides: TGTGCCAGCTCACCACATGACAGGACCCTGAACACTGAAGCTTTCTTT.

V is TRBV5-5 and J is TRBJ1-5, with 10 bases fitting TRBD1. V trimming: 2 bases; J trimming: 6 bases; junction bases outside the gene matches: 5. The V gene's germline CDR1 is SGHKS and CDR2 YYEKEE (reference sequence). This CDR3 region has 15 residues. The CDR3: CASSLGTGDGQPQHF. The CDR3 nucleotides are TGTGCCAGCAGCTTAGGGACAGGGGACGGTCAGCCCCAGCATTTT.

V is TRBV4-1 and J is TRBJ2-1; D possibly corresponds to TRBD1 (5 bases). V was cut by 8 bases and J by 5 bases, with 7 bases left in between. The germline V gene has CDR1 MGHRA and CDR2 YSYEKL. The CDR3 consists of 11 residues. The CDR3 here is CASAQDNEQFF. The CDR3 bases are TGCGCCAGCGCACAGGACAATGAGCAGTTCTTC.

The rearrangement links TRBV5-5 to TRBJ2-7; D is uncertain. This CDR3 region has 16 residues. Germline V gene data show CDR1 as SGHKS and CDR2 as YYEKEE (reference sequence). Trimming pared 1 base from V and 2 bases from J, leaving 16 bases between. The DNA for the CDR3 is TGTGCCAGCAGCTTGTATACTGGAGTCTTCACCTACGAGCAGTACTTC. As protein: CASSLYTGVFTYEQYF.

This chain connects TRBV9 to TRBJ2-7, with unresolved D. Germline values: CDR1 SGDLS, CDR2 YYNGEE. Trimming pared 0 bases from V and 2 bases from J, leaving 9 bases between. This CDR3 region has 14 residues. CDR3 loop: CASSVGSRTYEQYF. The CDR3, as DNA: TGTGCCAGCAGCGTAGGGTCCAGGACCTACGAGCAGTACTTC.

The chain is built from TRBV11-2 and TRBJ1-1; D remains unclear. Trimming took 6 bases from V and 1 from J, leaving 15 bases between them. The germline V gene encodes CDR1 SGHAT and CDR2 FQNNGV. The CDR3 has 15 residues. CDR3 sequence: CASRLTGHQNTEAFF. As DNA, the CDR3 is TGTGCCAGCAGATTGACTGGTCACCAGAACACTGAAGCTTTCTTT. The full variable domain, completed using reference TRBV11-2 and TRBJ1-1, is EAGVAQSPRYKIIEKRQSVAFWCNPISGHATLYWYQQILGQGPKLLIQFQNNGVVDDSQLPKDRFSAERLKGVDSTLKIQPAKLEDSAVYLCASRLTGHQNTEAFFGQGTRLTVV.

The chain joins TRBV15 to TRBJ2-1; 9 bases are shared with TRBD2. The CDR3 loop spans 17 amino acids. Trimming removed 0 bases from V and 7 bases from J; junction bases left unmatched: 10. The germline V gene has CDR1 LNHNV and CDR2 YYDKDF (reference sequence). As DNA, the CDR3 is TGTGCCACCAGCAGAGAAGCCGTCGGCGGGAGGGCGAATGAGCAGTTCTTC. Encoded protein: CATSREAVGGRANEQFF.

The sample holds one count of this clone. The chain combines TRBV19 with TRBJ2-1; possible D gene TRBD2, 5 bases. V was clipped by 2 bases and J by 0 bases, with 11 bases between them. CDR3 length: 16 amino acids. Germline lookup yields CDR1 LNHDA and CDR2 SQIVND (reference sequence). The CDR3 reads CASSITHTSSYNEQFF. CDR3 sequence (DNA): TGTGCCAGTAGTATAACGCACACTAGCTCCTACAATGAGCAGTTCTTC.

The gene calls are TRBV27 and TRBJ1-2; no reliable D call. CDR3 size: 15 residues. V was clipped by 2 bases and J by 6 bases, with 16 bases between them. The germline V gene encodes CDR1 MNHEY and CDR2 SMNVEV (reference sequence). The CDR3 coding sequence is TGTGCCAGCAGTTTACAAGACACCCCGCCGGATGGCTACACCTTC. Translated: CASSLQDTPPDGYTF.

This chain connects TRBV28 to TRBJ2-1; D is undetermined. The CDR3 spans 15 residues. Germline CDR1 is MDHEN and CDR2 is SYDVKM. Trimming left V 7 bases short and J 0 bases short, with 13 bases between. CDR3 residues: CASTHQRVSYNEQFF. DNA of the CDR3: TGTGCCAGCACCCACCAACGGGTCTCCTACAATGAGCAGTTCTTC.